The clone carrying this TCR beta chain was picked up a small number of times. Its antigen is not known. These data originate in a study of T cells in Graves' hyperthyroidism and ophthalmopathy. The CDR3 spans 14 residues. V gave up 3 bases and J gave up 4 bases, with 13 bases separating them. The germline V gene encodes CDR1 DFQATT and CDR2 SNEGSKA (reference sequence). General observations from the study: Through a model of 13 V-J features, ophthalmopathy was separated from stable hyperthyroidism. Most expanded thyroid clonotypes above 0.001 also appeared in blood.

Amplified TCR beta CDR3 regions came from RNA transcripts. HTBI primers were the set used in a first-round RT-PCR of the TCR CDR3. TCRdb redid the calling of the multiplex PCR reads with MiXCR, one entry per CDR3 protein. The data hold some 510,000 distinct CDR3 sequences, with 20% observed a single time. When ophthalmopathy did not progress within 18 months, Graves' hyperthyroidism was considered stable. A patient was excluded if there was uncontrolled infection, other autoimmune disease, pregnancy or lactation. The receptor was isolated from a man younger than 35 with Graves' hyperthyroidism. The gene calls are TRBV20-1 and TRBJ1-5; D call uncertain. What was sequenced was blood. The CDR3 DNA follows: TGCAGTGCTAGGAACCCTGGGAGGAATCAGCCCCAGCATTTT. Protein sequence: CSARNPGRNQPQHF.